These 11 T cell receptor beta chains came from one sample sequenced in a study of T cells in Graves' hyperthyroidism and ophthalmopathy. RNA transcripts served as the template for amplifying TCR beta CDR3 regions. An initial round of RT-PCR targeting the TCR CDR3 relied on the HTBI primer set. Via MiXCR, TCRdb re-called the multiplex PCR reads, giving one row per CDR3 protein. Of 200,000 to 250,000 distinct CDR3 sequences listed, about a sixth are singletons. Sequences were obtained from blood. The origin of the receptors is a woman between 18 and 30 years old with Graves' ophthalmopathy.

The V and J genes are TRBV4-1 and TRBJ2-5; D assignment may be TRBD1 or TRBD2 (6 bases each). V was cut by 6 bases and J by 4 bases, with 12 bases left in between. CDR3 length equals 13 residues. Germline CDR1 and CDR2: MGHRA and YSYEKL. The CDR3 DNA is TGCGCCAGCAGTGTAGGGGGAGGAGAGACCCAGTACTTC. As protein: CASSVGGGETQYF.

This clonotype appeared many times. V usage is TRBV28 and J usage is TRBJ2-7; no definite D call. Germline V CDR1 and CDR2: MDHEN, SYDVKM. The length of the CDR3 is 15 residues. V was trimmed by 5 bases and J by 0 bases, leaving 14 bases between them. CDR3 in DNA: TGTGCCAGCAGTGCGGCGTGGGGTCACTCCTACGAGCAGTACTTC. As protein: CASSAAWGHSYEQYF.

This clonotype was counted ten times or more. V and J are TRBV6-1 and TRBJ2-5; 13 positions agree with TRBD2. The CDR3 extends over 15 amino acids. J was trimmed by 7 bases and V by 6 bases; bases with no gene match: 8. CDR1 is MNHNS, CDR2 SASEGT, per germline. The CDR3 is CASRGTSGVPVTQYF. In DNA, the CDR3 is TGTGCCAGCAGAGGGACTAGCGGGGTTCCTGTGACCCAGTACTTC.

This clonotype was seen a few times. This rearrangement joins TRBV30 to TRBJ2-6; D not certain. The CDR3 extends over 14 amino acids. With 1 base removed from V and 4 bases from J, the gap between germline ends came to 8 bases. Germline CDR1 and CDR2: GTSNPN and SVGIG (reference sequence). For the CDR3, the DNA is TGTGCCTGGAGTGCTACCGGGGGGGCCAACGTCCTGACTTTC. It is translated as CAWSATGGANVLTF. Supplemented by reference TRBV30 and TRBJ2-6, the full variable domain reads SQTIHQWPATLVQPVGSPLSLECTVEGTSNPNLYWYRQAAGRGLQLLFYSVGIGQISSEVPQNLSASRPQDRQFILSSKKLLLSDSGFYLCAWSATGGANVLTFGAGSRLTVL.

This clonotype was counted at least ten times. The chain links TRBV28 to TRBJ1-2; D may be TRBD1 (6 bases). The CDR3 is made up of 14 amino acids. The germline gives CDR1 MDHEN, CDR2 SYDVKM. V lost 6 bases and J 0 bases, leaving 11 bases between the germline ends. CDR3 sequence: CASSTGAANYGYTF. For the CDR3, the DNA is TGTGCCAGCAGCACGGGGGCCGCTAACTATGGCTACACCTTC.

The sample holds a few counts of this clonotype. The chain combines TRBV27 with TRBJ1-5, with TRBD1 identical over 10 bases. The CDR3 contains 17 residues. Germline V gene data show CDR1 as MNHEY and CDR2 as SMNVEV (reference sequence). The J segment lost 7 bases and the V segment lost 3 bases, leaving 12 bases of the junction unmatched. The CDR3 DNA sequence: TGTGCCAGCAGTTTTATCCGGACAGGGGGAAGTCGGCAGCCCCAGCATTTT. It is translated as CASSFIRTGGSRQPQHF.

This clonotype appeared many times. The rearrangement links TRBV5-5 to TRBJ1-6, with TRBD1 as a possible D gene (6 bases). The CDR3 runs 15 residues. V lost 0 bases, J lost 8 bases, and 12 bases lay in between. Germline V gene data show CDR1 as SGHKS and CDR2 as YYEKEE (reference sequence). CDR3 loop: CASSLAGRGDSPLHF. The CDR3 DNA follows: TGTGCCAGCAGCTTGGCGGGCAGGGGTGATTCACCCCTCCACTTT.

This clonotype occurred many times. This chain uses TRBV6-2 or TRBV6-3 with TRBJ2-1; 7 nucleotides agree with TRBD2. The germline gives CDR1 MNHEY, CDR2 SVGEGT. The trim removed 5 bases at V and 4 bases at J, leaving 5 bases unmatched. The CDR3 length is 14 residues. The CDR3 DNA reads TGTGCCAGCAGTAGCGGGATGGGTTACAATGAGCAGTTCTTC. As protein: CASSSGMGYNEQFF.

This clonotype was counted ten times or more. The chain uses TRBV19 and TRBJ2-2; 9 nucleotides line up with TRBD1. Unmatched junction bases numbered 11, after V lost 5 bases and J lost 4 bases. From germline, CDR1 is LNHDA and CDR2 SQIVND (reference sequence). This CDR3 contains 17 residues. CDR3 residues: CASSRIQDRGGTGELFF. The CDR3 coding sequence is TGTGCCAGTAGTCGGATCCAGGACAGGGGCGGCACCGGGGAGCTGTTTTTT.

This clonotype occurred many times. The genes are TRBV11-2 and TRBJ2-4; D perhaps matches TRBD2 (6 bases). The CDR3 runs to 14 residues. The germline V and J ends were trimmed by 1 base and 8 bases, with 12 bases remaining between them. CDR1 is SGHAT and CDR2 is FQNNGV in the germline V gene. The CDR3 protein is CASSLAGEVDIQYF. The CDR3 nucleotides read TGTGCCAGCAGCTTAGCGGGGGAAGTGGACATTCAGTACTTC.

This clonotype occurred many times. The CDR3 protein is CASSYSRAAAGPWGLFF. Here the CDR3 DNA reads TGTGCCAGCAGTTACTCGAGGGCGGCTGCCGGGCCTTGGGGGCTGTTTTTT. V and J are TRBV6-5 and TRBJ2-2, with D perhaps TRBD2 (5 bases). The CDR3 length is 17 residues. The V end lost 0 bases, the J end lost 13 bases, and 24 bases lay between the germline ends. Germline CDR1 MNHEY, CDR2 SVGAGI.